Included here is one TCR beta chain sequence, with context. The target antigen is unknown. Germline lookup yields CDR1 LNHNV and CDR2 YYDKDF (reference sequence). The CDR3 consists of 14 residues. The record originates from a study of cytomegalovirus exposure and HLA in healthy donors. Whole-study findings and limits: Most sequenced TCRs were rare (though some public TCRs occurred in many donors). In a later analysis, TCR beta V- and J-gene trimming showed a link to a missense DCLRE1C variant. Prediction of most subjects' HLA-A and HLA-B alleles by TCR beta sequences was reportedly accurate.

In the PCR, 60 Vbeta and 13 Jbeta primers were used. Assay: immunoSEQ multiplex PCR; the TCRdb copy retains only in-frame clones and omits some. Of more than 95,000 clones listed, around 64% are singletons. The source of this sequence is a man in his sixties in good health and CMV-seronegative. The chain has TRBV15 and TRBJ2-5; D is perhaps TRBD2 (5 bases). The DNA end lines up better with TRBJ2-7; the J call may be wrong. Sequencing was carried out using PBMCs. The CDR3 is CATSRVGSHYEQYF. CDR3 in DNA: TGTGCCACCAGCAGAGTTGGGAGTCATTACGAGCAGTACTTC.